Below are 17 T cell receptor beta chains sequenced from a single sample in a study of glioma-infiltrating T cells after dendritic cell vaccination. The protocol was immunoSEQ multiplex PCR, while the TCRdb copy is restricted to in-frame clones and leaves out a portion. Of about 67,000 clones in the sample, roughly 79% were seen once. This specimen consisted of blood, obtained before dendritic cell vaccination. Receptors originate from a human donor with glioblastoma.

V gene TRBV5-6 combines with J gene TRBJ1-5, with D perhaps TRBD1 (5 bases). CDR3 size: 15 residues. The V end was cut by 1 base, the J end by 6 bases, with 14 bases between. Germline V lookup: CDR1 SGHDT, CDR2 YYEEEE. CDR3 residues: CASSLLGEVTQPQHF. The CDR3 DNA reads as TGTGCCAGCAGCTTGCTAGGGGAGGTCACTCAGCCCCAGCATTTT. The full variable domain, in which reference TRBV5-6 and TRBJ1-5 provide the parts outside the CDR3, is DAGVTQSPTHLIKTRGQQVTLRCSPKSGHDTVSWYQQALGQGPQFIFQYYEEEERQRGNFPDRFSGHQFPNYSSELNVNALLLGDSALYLCASSLLGEVTQPQHFGDGTRLSIL.

This chain joins TRBV21-1 and TRBJ1-2. TRBV21-1 is a pseudogene locus. This CDR3 is built from 17 residues. CDR3 residues: CASSKEGGGRLNYGYTF. CDR3 in DNA: TGTGCCAGCAGCAAAGAGGGAGGGGGGAGGTTGAACTATGGCTACACCTTC.

The chain combines TRBV6-1 with TRBJ1-1; D is unclear. Per the germline V gene, CDR1 is MNHNS and CDR2 is SASEGT. The CDR3 runs 13 residues. The V end lost 7 bases, the J end lost 3 bases, and 12 bases lay between the germline ends. The CDR3 region is CASTMREDTEAFF. The DNA for the CDR3 is TGTGCCAGCACGATGAGGGAAGACACTGAAGCTTTCTTT.

This sequence joins TRBV4-1 and TRBJ2-7, with 10 bases fitting TRBD1. Germline trimming cut 3 bases from V and 0 bases from J; bases unmatched to any gene: 2. CDR1 is MGHRA and CDR2 is YSYEKL in the germline V gene. The CDR3 contains 15 residues. The CDR3 region is CASSQGQGNSYEQYF. CDR3 coding DNA: TGCGCCAGCAGCCAGGGACAGGGGAACTCCTACGAGCAGTACTTC.

In the case of this clone: At one boundary the junction diverges from the germline segment, which might be a read error. The chain carries TRBV9 and TRBJ2-1; 7 bases agree with TRBD2. Germline V lookup: CDR1 SGDLS, CDR2 YYNGEE. The CDR3 length is 14 residues. CDR3 loop: CASSVAEWDYTPLF. The DNA for the CDR3 is TGTGCCAGCAGCGTAGCTGAGTGGGACTATACACCCCTCTTC.

V gene TRBV7-3 combines with J gene TRBJ2-1; D possibly corresponds to TRBD2 (6 bases). From germline, CDR1 is SGHTA and CDR2 FQGTGA. The CDR3 covers 13 residues. Between the trimmed V and J ends, which lost 5 bases and 2 bases, there was a span of 7 bases. For the CDR3, the DNA is TGTGCCAGCAGCGCTAGCGCCTACAATGAGCAGTTCTTC. This codes for CASSASAYNEQFF.

This clone was observed a single time. This chain uses TRBV11-3 with TRBJ1-5, with a weak D call TRBD1 (6 bases). This CDR3 comprises 16 residues. Trimming removed 0 bases at V and 2 bases at J, with 11 bases between. The germline V gene has CDR1 SGHNT and CDR2 YENEEA. Here the CDR3 DNA reads TGTGCCAGCAGCTTAGATCCGAACAGGGGCAATCAGCCCCAGCATTTT. It codes for CASSLDPNRGNQPQHF.

This clone has a single count. The chain couples TRBV4-2 to TRBJ1-3, with no clear D. Deletions cut 6 bases from V and 0 bases from J, with 12 bases between. This CDR3 spans 15 amino acids. Per the germline V gene, CDR1 is LGHNA and CDR2 is YNFKEQ. The DNA for the CDR3 is TGTGCCAGCAGTCCCCAGGAGGTCTCTGGAAACACCATATATTTT. Translation: CASSPQEVSGNTIYF.

The chain has TRBV7-6 and TRBJ1-5; D might be TRBD1 (6 bases). The germline CDR1 and CDR2 sequences are SGHVS and FNYEAQ. The CDR3 runs 15 residues. Trimming took 2 bases from V and 5 from J, leaving 13 bases between them. The CDR3 loop is CASSLNGGADQPQHF. The CDR3 DNA sequence: TGTGCCAGCAGCTTAAATGGGGGCGCAGATCAGCCCCAGCATTTT.

This clone was counted a single time. A read error may account for a junction end that differs from germline. The genes are TRBV5-6 and TRBJ1-1; 9 bases fit TRBD1. Germline CDR1 SGHDT, CDR2 YYEEEE. CDR3 size: 14 residues. CDR3 DNA sequence: TGTGCCAGCAGTTTGGACAGGGGGAACACTGAAGCTTTCTTT. Amino acids: CASSLDRGNTEAFF.

The chain recombines TRBV5-1 with TRBJ1-1; the D gene is possibly TRBD1 (6 bases). The CDR3 is 15 residues long. Germline V lookup: CDR1 SGHRS, CDR2 YFSETQ. V dropped 3 bases and J dropped 4 bases, with 16 bases sitting between them. CDR3 sequence reads: CASSSTTPGVTEAFF. The CDR3 coding sequence is TGCGCCAGCAGCTCCACTACCCCAGGGGTCACTGAAGCTTTCTTT.

The V and J genes are TRBV11-2 and TRBJ1-2, with D possibly TRBD1 on 6 matching bases. V shed 5 bases and J shed 4 bases, with 14 bases lying between them. The germline V gene has CDR1 SGHAT and CDR2 FQNNGV. This CDR3 has 14 residues. The chain's CDR3 is CASSPLQGSYGYTF. CDR3 bases: TGTGCCAGCAGCCCCCTACAGGGCTCCTATGGCTACACCTTC. The complete variable domain, with remaining parts taken from reference TRBV11-2 and TRBJ1-2, reads EAGVAQSPRYKIIEKRQSVAFWCNPISGHATLYWYQQILGQGPKLLIQFQNNGVVDDSQLPKDRFSAERLKGVDSTLKIQPAKLEDSAVYLCASSPLQGSYGYTFGSGTRLTVV.

V usage is TRBV5-1 and J usage is TRBJ2-1; 8 bases are a match to TRBD2. The CDR3 spans 18 residues. Germline values: CDR1 SGHRS, CDR2 YFSETQ. After removal of 1 base from V and 1 base from J, the junction contained 10 bases not matched to a gene. This CDR3 is CASSLFGSGAPSYNEQFF. The CDR3 DNA reads as TGCGCCAGCAGCTTGTTCGGTAGCGGGGCTCCTTCCTACAATGAGCAGTTCTTC.

The V gene is TRBV18, the J gene TRBJ1-2, with 9 bases matching TRBD1. V lost 2 bases and J lost 6; bases outside the gene matches: 7. The CDR3 is made up of 15 amino acids. The germline V gene encodes CDR1 KGHSH and CDR2 LQKENI. The CDR3, as DNA: TGTGCCAGCTCACCAGTCGGGACAGGGCTAGATGGCTACACCTTC. Translated: CASSPVGTGLDGYTF.

Only a few counts were recorded for this clone. V is TRBV30 and J is TRBJ1-3, with TRBD1 as a possible D gene (5 bases). This CDR3 has 14 residues. V was pared by 3 bases and J by 8 bases, with 17 bases between. Per the germline V gene, CDR1 is GTSNPN and CDR2 is SVGIG (reference sequence). The CDR3 bases are TGTGCCTGGAGCGGAGGGGACCCTTGGGACACCATATATTTT. Residues: CAWSGGDPWDTIYF.

The chain has TRBV6-5 and TRBJ1-1; TRBD1 is a possible D gene (6 bases). The CDR3 spans 13 residues. Trimming took off 2 bases at V and 6 bases at J, with 10 bases between the two ends. Germline V gene lookup returns CDR1 MNHEY and CDR2 SVGAGI. Here the CDR3 reads CASSYPDRPEAFF. CDR3 nucleotides: TGTGCCAGCAGTTACCCTGACAGGCCTGAAGCTTTCTTT.

This chain uses TRBV4-2 with TRBJ2-7; no definite D call. The length of the CDR3 is 15 residues. Between the trimmed V and J ends, which lost 0 bases and 0 bases, there was a span of 9 bases. Germline V gives CDR1 LGHNA, CDR2 YNFKEQ. Here the CDR3 DNA reads TGTGCCAGCAGCCAAGACCCCTGGAGCTCCTACGAGCAGTACTTC. The encoded protein is CASSQDPWSSYEQYF.